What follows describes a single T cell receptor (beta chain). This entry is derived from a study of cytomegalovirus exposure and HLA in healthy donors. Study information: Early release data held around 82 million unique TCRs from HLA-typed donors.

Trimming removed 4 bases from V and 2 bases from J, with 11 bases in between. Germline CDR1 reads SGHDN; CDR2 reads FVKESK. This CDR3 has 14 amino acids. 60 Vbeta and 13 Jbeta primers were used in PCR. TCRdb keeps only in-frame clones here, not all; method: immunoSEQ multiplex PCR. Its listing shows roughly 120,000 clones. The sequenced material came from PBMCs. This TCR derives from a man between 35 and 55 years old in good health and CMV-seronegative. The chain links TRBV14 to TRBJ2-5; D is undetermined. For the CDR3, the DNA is TGTGCCAGCAGCCCCCGGTTACTACAAGAGACCCAGTACTTC. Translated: CASSPRLLQETQYF.